This TCR beta chain appears in the sequencing data of a study of blood T cell repertoires in COVID-19. For the study at large: Sources were T cells, B-cell-depleted T cells, or PBMCs; the material itself was cDNA or gDNA.

CDR1 is SGHRS and CDR2 is YFSETQ in the germline V gene. The V end lost 1 base, the J end lost 2 bases, and 9 bases lay between the germline ends. This CDR3 region has 14 residues. Assay: immunoSEQ multiplex PCR; the TCRdb copy retains only in-frame clones and omits some. The sample records over 150,000 clones, 83% being singletons. This sequence was found in a woman in her sixties or seventies with COVID-19, enrolled during active disease. The rearrangement links TRBV5-1 to TRBJ1-1, with D perhaps TRBD1 (5 bases). What was sequenced was peripheral blood. The CDR3 protein is CASSLLGANTEAFF. The CDR3, as DNA: TGCGCCAGCAGCTTGTTAGGGGCCAACACTGAAGCTTTCTTT.